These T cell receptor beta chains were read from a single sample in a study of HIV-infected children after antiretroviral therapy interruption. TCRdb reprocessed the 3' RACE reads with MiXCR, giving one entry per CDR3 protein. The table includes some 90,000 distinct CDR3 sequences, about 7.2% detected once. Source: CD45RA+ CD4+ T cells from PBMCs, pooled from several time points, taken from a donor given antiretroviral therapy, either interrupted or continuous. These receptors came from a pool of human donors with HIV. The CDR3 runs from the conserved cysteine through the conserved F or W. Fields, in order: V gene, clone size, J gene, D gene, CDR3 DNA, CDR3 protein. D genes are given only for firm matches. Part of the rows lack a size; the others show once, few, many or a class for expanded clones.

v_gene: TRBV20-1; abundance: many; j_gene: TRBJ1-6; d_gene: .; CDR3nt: TGCAGTGCTAGAGAGGCACTGTTGGGCAATTCACCCCTCCACTTT; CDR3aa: CSAREALLGNSPLHF
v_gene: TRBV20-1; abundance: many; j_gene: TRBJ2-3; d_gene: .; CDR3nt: TGCAGTGCTCTAAGGTCCGGAGATACGCAGTATTTT; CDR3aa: CSALRSGDTQYF
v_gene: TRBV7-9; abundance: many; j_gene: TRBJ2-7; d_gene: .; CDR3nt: TGTGCCAGCAGCCGAAGGGATCACGAGCAGTACTTC; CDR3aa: CASSRRDHEQYF
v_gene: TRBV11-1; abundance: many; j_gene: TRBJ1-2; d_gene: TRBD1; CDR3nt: TGTGCCAGCAGCCGAGACAGGGCCTATGGCTACACCTTC; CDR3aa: CASSRDRAYGYTF
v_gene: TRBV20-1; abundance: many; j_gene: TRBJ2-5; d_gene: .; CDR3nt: TGCAGTGCTAGAGTGGTCCTACAACAGACCCAGTACTTC; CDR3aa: CSARVVLQQTQYF
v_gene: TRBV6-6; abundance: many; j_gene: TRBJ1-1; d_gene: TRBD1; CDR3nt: TGTGCCAGCAGCCTAGGGACAGGGGCGGGCACTGAAGCTTTCTTT; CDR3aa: CASSLGTGAGTEAFF
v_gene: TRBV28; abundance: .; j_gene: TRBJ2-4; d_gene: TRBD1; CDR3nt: TGTGCCAGCAGGACGGGACAGGGGGCCAAAAACATTCAGTACTTC; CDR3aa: CASRTGQGAKNIQYF
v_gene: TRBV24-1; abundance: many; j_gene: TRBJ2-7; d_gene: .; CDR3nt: TGTGCCACCAGTGAAGGGGTCGAGCAGTACTTC; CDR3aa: CATSEGVEQYF
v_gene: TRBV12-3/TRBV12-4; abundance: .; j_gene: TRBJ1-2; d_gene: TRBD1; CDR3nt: TGTGCCAGCGGGAGACAGGGGGAACCTTATGGCTACACCTTC; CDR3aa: CASGRQGEPYGYTF
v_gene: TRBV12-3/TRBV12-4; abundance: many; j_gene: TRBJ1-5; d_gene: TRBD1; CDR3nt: TGTGCCAGCAGGAAAGGACAGGGCAATCAGCCCCAGCATTTT; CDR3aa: CASRKGQGNQPQHF
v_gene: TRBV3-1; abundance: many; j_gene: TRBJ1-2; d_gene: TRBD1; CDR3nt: TGTGCCAGCTACAAACAAGGGACAGGGAATGGCTACACCTTC; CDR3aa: CASYKQGTGNGYTF
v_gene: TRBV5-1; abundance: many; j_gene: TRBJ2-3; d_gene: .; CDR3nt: TGCGCCAGCAGCTTCGGTACCAGCACAGATACGCAGTATTTT; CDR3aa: CASSFGTSTDTQYF
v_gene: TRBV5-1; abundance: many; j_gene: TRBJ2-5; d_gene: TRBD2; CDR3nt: TGCGCCAGCAGCCTCGGACTAGCGGGGGGGCAGGAGACCCAGTACTTC; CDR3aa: CASSLGLAGGQETQYF
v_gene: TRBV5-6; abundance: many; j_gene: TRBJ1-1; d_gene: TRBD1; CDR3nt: TGTGCCAGCAGCCCCGGGACAGGGAGGGACACTGAAGCTTTCTTT; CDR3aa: CASSPGTGRDTEAFF
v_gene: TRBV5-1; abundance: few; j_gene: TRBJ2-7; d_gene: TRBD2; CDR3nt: TGCGCCAGCAGCTTGGATCTCGCGGGGGGAATCTCCTACGAGCAGTACTTC; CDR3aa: CASSLDLAGGISYEQYF
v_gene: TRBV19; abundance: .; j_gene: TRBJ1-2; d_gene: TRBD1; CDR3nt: TGTGCCAGTAGTCTTAACAGGGGACCGTATGGCTACACCTTC; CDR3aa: CASSLNRGPYGYTF
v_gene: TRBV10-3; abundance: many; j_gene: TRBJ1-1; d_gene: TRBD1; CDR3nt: TGTGCCATCAGAAACAGGGGGGCGCGGGGGGACACTGAAGCTTTCTTT; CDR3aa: CAIRNRGARGDTEAFF
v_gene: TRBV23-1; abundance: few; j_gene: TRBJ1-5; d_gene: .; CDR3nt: TGCGCCAGCAGTCAATTATGCCAGCCCCAGCATTTT; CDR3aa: CASSQLCQPQHF
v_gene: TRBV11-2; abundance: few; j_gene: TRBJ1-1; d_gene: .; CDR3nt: TGTGCCAGCAGCCCCTGGAACCGGGACAAGAACACTGAAGCTTTCTTT; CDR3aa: CASSPWNRDKNTEAFF
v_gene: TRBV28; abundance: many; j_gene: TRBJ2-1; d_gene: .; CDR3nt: TGTGCCAGCAGTGCCCGACAGGTGACCTACAATGAGCAGTTCTTC; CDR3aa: CASSARQVTYNEQFF
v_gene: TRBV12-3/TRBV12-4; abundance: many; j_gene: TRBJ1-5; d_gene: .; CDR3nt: TGTGCCAGCAGTTTTCGTGTAAGGCTGGGGAGTAGCAATCAGCCCCAGCATTTT; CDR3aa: CASSFRVRLGSSNQPQHF
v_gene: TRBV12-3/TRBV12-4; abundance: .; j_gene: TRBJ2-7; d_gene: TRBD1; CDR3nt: TGTGCCAGCAGTCCTAACGGGGCCGGGACAGGGGGCAGTAACATTCTCGAGCAGTACTTC; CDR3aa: CASSPNGAGTGGSNILEQYF